One sample yielded the 14 T cell receptor beta chains listed below, sequenced in a study of cytomegalovirus exposure and HLA in healthy donors. This table comes from immunoSEQ multiplex PCR, and its TCRdb copy is limited to in-frame clones, with some not included. The data contain tens of thousands of clones, over 85% of them seen just once; the ten biggest clones take up about 1.5%. The sample consisted of PBMCs. These receptors were collected from a man younger than 35 in good health and CMV-seropositive.

The chain combines TRBV9 with TRBJ2-5; TRBD2 agrees at 8 bases. This CDR3 contains 13 residues. V dropped 0 bases and J dropped 5; count of bases not matched to a gene: 0. Germline V CDR1 and CDR2: SGDLS, YYNGEE. The CDR3 DNA follows: TGTGCCAGCAGCGTAGGCGGGAGGGAGACCCAGTACTTC. It specifies CASSVGGRETQYF.

The V and J genes are TRBV19 and TRBJ2-2, with D tentatively TRBD2 (5 bases). Germline CDR1 LNHDA, CDR2 SQIVND (reference sequence). Trimming removed 2 bases from V and 5 bases from J, with 18 bases in between. This CDR3 comprises 17 residues. In DNA form, the CDR3 reads TGTGCCAGTAGTATAAGATGGGAGCAAGTTTATACCGGGGAGCTGTTTTTT. Protein sequence: CASSIRWEQVYTGELFF.

This chain connects TRBV4-1 to TRBJ2-1; D uncertain. CDR3 length: 14 residues. Germline V gene sequence: CDR1 MGHRA, CDR2 YSYEKL. V lost 5 bases to trimming and J lost 4 bases, with 12 bases between them. The CDR3 DNA reads as TGCGCCAGCAGCTACCCGAACGGTTACAATGAGCAGTTCTTC. This translates into CASSYPNGYNEQFF.

The chain has TRBV11-3 and TRBJ2-3, with TRBD2 matching over 7 bases. From germline, CDR1 is SGHNT and CDR2 YENEEA. The CDR3 spans 15 residues. After removal of 1 base from V and 4 bases from J, the junction contained 5 bases not matched to a gene. CDR3 coding DNA: TGTGCCAGCAGCTTAGGGCGGGAGAGGTCAGATACGCAGTATTTT. It yields the protein CASSLGRERSDTQYF. Full variable domain (rest looked up from reference TRBV11-3 and TRBJ2-3): EAGVVQSPRYKIIEKKQPVAFWCNPISGHNTLYWYLQNLGQGPELLIRYENEEAVDDSQLPKDRFSAERLKGVDSTLKIQPAELGDSAVYLCASSLGRERSDTQYFGPGTRLTVL.

CDR3: CASSAGQVPARSDTQYF. The CDR3, as DNA: TGTGCCAGCAGTGCCGGACAGGTCCCTGCCCGATCAGATACGCAGTATTTT. The chain carries TRBV25-1 and TRBJ2-3; 7 bases fit TRBD1. From germline, CDR1 is MGHDK and CDR2 SYGVNS. Unmatched junction bases numbered 14, after V lost 4 bases and J lost 4 bases. This CDR3 has 17 residues.

The CDR3 coding sequence is TGTGCCAGCAGTAACTACAGGGGCCGGAGAGGACGCGACACTGAAGCTTTCTTT. The encoded protein is CASSNYRGRRGRDTEAFF. The chain has TRBV27 and TRBJ1-1, with 7 bases matching TRBD1. The CDR3 has 18 residues. Looked up from germline, CDR1 is MNHEY and CDR2 is SMNVEV (reference sequence). The V segment lost 5 bases and the J segment 3 bases; nucleotides outside the gene matches: 18.

This sequence joins TRBV23-1 and TRBJ2-3; D not resolved. TRBV23-1 is known as an ORF, though its function is uncertain. This CDR3 spans 14 amino acids. V gave up 7 bases and J gave up 6 bases, with 17 bases separating them. The CDR3, as DNA: TGCGCCAGCACCCCTCGTTCCCTCCCCGATACGCAGTATTTT. This gives the protein CASTPRSLPDTQYF.

This rearrangement joins TRBV12-5 to TRBJ1-6; 7 nucleotides agree with TRBD1. With V trimmed by 5 bases and J by 0 bases, 7 bases remained unmatched. Germline CDR1 and CDR2: LGHNT and FRNRAP. The CDR3 extends over 17 amino acids. CDR3 coding DNA: TGTGCTAGTGGTCCCCCGACAGGGAGCTCCTATAATTCACCCCTCCACTTT. Protein product: CASGPPTGSSYNSPLHF. The full variable domain, completed using reference TRBV12-5 and TRBJ1-6, is DARVTQTPRHKVTEMGQEVTMRCQPILGHNTVFWYRQTMMQGLELLAYFRNRAPLDDSGMPKDRFSAEMPDATLATLKIQPSEPRDSAVYFCASGPPTGSSYNSPLHFGNGTRLTVT.

The V and J genes are TRBV7-2 and TRBJ2-7, with D perhaps matching TRBD1 (6 bases). CDR3 size: 17 residues. V lost 1 base and J 2 bases, leaving 18 bases between the germline ends. Per the germline V gene, CDR1 is SGHTA and CDR2 is FQGNSA. The CDR3 protein is CASSLDWVGRGPYEQYF. The CDR3 nucleotides read TGTGCCAGCAGCTTAGATTGGGTGGGCAGGGGCCCCTACGAGCAGTACTTC.

V gene TRBV19 combines with J gene TRBJ2-1, with 8 bases that match TRBD2. There are 16 residues in the CDR3. Germline V gives CDR1 LNHDA, CDR2 SQIVND (reference sequence). Germline trimming cut 3 bases from V and 9 bases from J; bases unmatched to any gene: 13. CDR3 residues: CASSIVAGGRGGEQFF. In DNA, the CDR3 is TGTGCCAGTAGTATTGTGGCGGGGGGCCGGGGGGGTGAGCAGTTCTTC.

The chain couples TRBV2 to TRBJ1-5, with no clear D. Germline-derived CDR1 and CDR2 are SNHLY and FYNNEI. The germline V and J ends were trimmed by 4 bases and 1 base, with 8 bases remaining between them. The CDR3 covers 14 residues. CDR3 nucleotides: TGTGCCAGCAGTGGGGCAGGAAGCAATCAGCCCCAGCATTTT. Translation: CASSGAGSNQPQHF. The entire variable domain, with the rest obtained from reference TRBV2 and TRBJ1-5, is as follows: EPEVTQTPSHQVTQMGQEVILRCVPISNHLYFYWYRQILGQKVEFLVSFYNNEISEKSEIFDDQFSVERPDGSNFTLKIRSTKLEDSAMYFCASSGAGSNQPQHFGDGTRLSIL.

CDR3 nucleotide sequence: TGTGCCAGCAGACGACTAGCGGGGGGGGACAATGAGCAGTTCTTC. Amino acid sequence: CASRRLAGGDNEQFF. The chain couples TRBV6-5 to TRBJ2-1, with 14 bases lining up with TRBD2. J lost 5 bases, V lost 6 bases, and 3 bases had no gene match. CDR3 length equals 15 residues. Germline V gene data show CDR1 as MNHEY and CDR2 as SVGAGI.

The V gene is TRBV9, the J gene TRBJ2-1; 8 bases line up with TRBD2. This CDR3 has 16 amino acids. In germline, CDR1 is SGDLS, CDR2 YYNGEE. J gave up 3 bases and V 3 bases, and 8 bases lay outside the gene matches. DNA of the CDR3: TGTGCCAGCAGCGCCGTGGGCGGGGGGCTCTACAATGAGCAGTTCTTC. Its translation is CASSAVGGGLYNEQFF.

This rearrangement joins TRBV25-1 to TRBJ2-3; 14 bases align to TRBD2. Trimming cost V 1 base and J 4 bases; bases outside gene matches: 4. Per the germline V gene, CDR1 is MGHDK and CDR2 is SYGVNS. The CDR3 sequence is 17 residues long. This CDR3 is CASSESPGLAGADTQYF. CDR3 in DNA: TGTGCCAGCAGTGAATCGCCGGGACTAGCGGGGGCAGATACGCAGTATTTT.